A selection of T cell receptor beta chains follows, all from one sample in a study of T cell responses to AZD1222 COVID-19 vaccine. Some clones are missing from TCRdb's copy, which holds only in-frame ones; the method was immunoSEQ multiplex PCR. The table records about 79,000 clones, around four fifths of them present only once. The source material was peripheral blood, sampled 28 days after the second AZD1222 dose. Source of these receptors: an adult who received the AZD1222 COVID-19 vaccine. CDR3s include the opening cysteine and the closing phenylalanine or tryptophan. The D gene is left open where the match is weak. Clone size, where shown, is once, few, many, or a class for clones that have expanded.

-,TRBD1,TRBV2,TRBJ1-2,TGTGCCAGCAGAGGGACAGGGACTAACTATGGCTACACCTTC,CASRGTGTNYGYTF
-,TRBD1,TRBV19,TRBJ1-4,TGTGCCAGTAAGGAGACAGGGATTGAAAAACTGTTTTTT,CASKETGIEKLFF
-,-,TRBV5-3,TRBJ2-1,TGTGCCAGAAGCCCGGTGGGATTATCCTCCTACAATGAGCAGTTCTTC,CARSPVGLSSYNEQFF
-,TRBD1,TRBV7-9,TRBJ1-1,TGTGCCAGCAGCCCTCGGGACAGGTTGAACACTGAAGCTTTCTTT,CASSPRDRLNTEAFF
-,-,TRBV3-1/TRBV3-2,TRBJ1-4,TGTGCCAGCAGCCAACTTTCTTTCGTGGGAAAACTGTTTTTT,CASSQLSFVGKLFF
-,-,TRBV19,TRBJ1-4,TGTGCCAGTAGTAGTACGGGAAATGAAAAACTGTTTTTT,CASSSTGNEKLFF
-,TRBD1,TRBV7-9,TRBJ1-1,TGTGCCAGCAGCGCGGGACAGAGGGAAACTGAAGCTTTCTTT,CASSAGQRETEAFF
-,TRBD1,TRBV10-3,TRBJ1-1,TGTGCCATCAGCTTAGACAGGGAGTGGACTGAAGCTTTCTTT,CAISLDREWTEAFF
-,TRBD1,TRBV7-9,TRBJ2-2,TGTGCCAGCAGCGAGGGACAGGGATCCGGGGAGCTGTTTTTT,CASSEGQGSGELFF
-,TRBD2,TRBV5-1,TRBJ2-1,TGCGCCAGCAGCCACGACCCCCTAGCGGGAGTTTCGAATGAGCAGTTCTTC,CASSHDPLAGVSNEQFF
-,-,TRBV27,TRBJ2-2,TGTGCCAGCAGTTATTTTTCCCCGCGGGGGGAGCTGTTTTTT,CASSYFSPRGELFF
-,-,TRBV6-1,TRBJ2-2,TGTGCCAGCAGTGAAGCGGCGGCCGGGGAGCTGTTTTTT,CASSEAAAGELFF
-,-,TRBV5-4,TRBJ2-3,TGTGCCAGCAGCTTGGATCTCCAACCGCAGGCGGCGCAGTATTTT,CASSLDLQPQAAQYF
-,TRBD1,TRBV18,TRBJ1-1,TGTGCCAGCTCACGGGACAGGGGGCTCGGCACTGAAGCTTTCTTT,CASSRDRGLGTEAFF
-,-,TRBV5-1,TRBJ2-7,TGCGCCAGCAGCTTGGGCTCTGTGGGGTCCGAGCAGTACTTC,CASSLGSVGSEQYF
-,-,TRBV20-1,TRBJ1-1,TGCAGTGGACACAAGAACACTGAAGCTTTCTTT,CSGHKNTEAFF
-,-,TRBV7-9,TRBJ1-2,TGTGCCAGCAGCTTAGAGGGGGGCGGCGGCTACACCTTC,CASSLEGGGGYTF
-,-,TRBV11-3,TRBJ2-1,TGTGCCAGCAGCTTGGACGATCCTGGGGGTGAGCAGTTCTTC,CASSLDDPGGEQFF
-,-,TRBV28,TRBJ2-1,TGTGCCAGCACCTTAACCCGCGATGAGCAGTTCTTC,CASTLTRDEQFF
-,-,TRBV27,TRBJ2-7,TGTGCCAGCAGTTTACGTGGGAGGAGTGCGGGGGAGCAGTACTTC,CASSLRGRSAGEQYF
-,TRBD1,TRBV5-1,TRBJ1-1,TGCGCCAGCAGCCCCAGCCGTGGGACAGTTGGCTTGACGAACACTGAAGCTTTCTTT,CASSPSRGTVGLTNTEAFF
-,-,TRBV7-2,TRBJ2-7,TGTGCCAGCAGCTTGACCGGGTACTCCTACGAGCAGTACTTC,CASSLTGYSYEQYF
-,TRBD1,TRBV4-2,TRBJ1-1,TGTGCCAGCAGCCAGGAGGGACAGCAGAACACTGAAGCTTTCTTT,CASSQEGQQNTEAFF
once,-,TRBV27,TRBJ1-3,TGTGCCAGCAGTCCCCGGGGATCGAATGGAAACACCATATATTTT,CASSPRGSNGNTIYF
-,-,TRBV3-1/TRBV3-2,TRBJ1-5,TGTGCCAGCAGCCAGGGTAGTGGCAATCAGCCCCAGCATTTT,CASSQGSGNQPQHF
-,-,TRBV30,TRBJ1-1,TGTGCCTGGAGGGAGAGGGCGAGGAACACTGAAGCTTTCTTT,CAWRERARNTEAFF
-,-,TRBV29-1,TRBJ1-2,TGCAGCGTGTACTCGGACCCTACTAACTATGGCTACACCTTC,CSVYSDPTNYGYTF
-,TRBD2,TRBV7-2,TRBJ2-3,TGTGCCAGCAGCCCTCAGGGACTAGCGAGCACAGATACGCAGTATTTT,CASSPQGLASTDTQYF
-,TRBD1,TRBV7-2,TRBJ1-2,TGTGCCAGCAGCATAGGAGGACAGGGAACCTTTAACTATGGCTACACCTTC,CASSIGGQGTFNYGYTF
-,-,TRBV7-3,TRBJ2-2,TGTGCCAGCAGCCCGACTAGTAGTTTAACGGCCGGGGAGCTGTTTTTT,CASSPTSSLTAGELFF
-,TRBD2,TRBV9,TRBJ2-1,TGTGCCAGCAGCGTAGGCCCGGGGACTAGCTCCTACAATGAGCAGTTCTTC,CASSVGPGTSSYNEQFF
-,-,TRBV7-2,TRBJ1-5,TGTGCCAGCAGCTTGTTCGGGGAAAACGATCAGCCCCAGCATTTT,CASSLFGENDQPQHF
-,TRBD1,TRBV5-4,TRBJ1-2,TGTGCCAGCAGCTTTTACAGGGGGCTGGGCGGCTACACCTTC,CASSFYRGLGGYTF
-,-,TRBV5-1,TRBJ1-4,TGCGCCAGCAGCCCCGGGACAAGCAATGAAAAACTGTTTTTT,CASSPGTSNEKLFF
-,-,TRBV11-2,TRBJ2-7,TGTGCCAGCAGCCCCTTATCGGTCTACGAGCAGTACTTC,CASSPLSVYEQYF
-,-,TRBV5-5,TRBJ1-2,TGTGCCAGCAGCCCGTCGGGGGGTGGCTACACCTTC,CASSPSGGGYTF
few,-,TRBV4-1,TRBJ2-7,TGCGCCAGCAGCCAAGTTGAACAGGGACGCGAGCAGTACTTC,CASSQVEQGREQYF
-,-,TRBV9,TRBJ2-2,TGTGCCAGCAGCGTAGGGCCGAACACCGGGGAGCTGTTTTTT,CASSVGPNTGELFF
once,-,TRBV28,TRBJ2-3,TGTGCCAGCAGTTCAGGACAGCCGTTCACAGATACGCAGTATTTT,CASSSGQPFTDTQYF
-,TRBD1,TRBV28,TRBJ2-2,TGTGCCAGCACCGCCTCGACAGGGACGAACACCGGGGAGCTGTTTTTT,CASTASTGTNTGELFF
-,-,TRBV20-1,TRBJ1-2,TGCAGTGCTAGTAACCGGCGTAACTATGGCTACACCTTC,CSASNRRNYGYTF
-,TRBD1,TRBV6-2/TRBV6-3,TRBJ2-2,TGTGCCAGCAGTTACTTCGGGACAGGATTGAACACCGGGGAGCTGTTTTTT,CASSYFGTGLNTGELFF
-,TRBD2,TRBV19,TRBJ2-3,TGTGCCAGTAGTAGACCGGGAGGGGGCACAGATACGCAGTATTTT,CASSRPGGGTDTQYF
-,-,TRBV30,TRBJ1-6,TGTGCCTGGAGTGCAAGCCAGGGAGGTTCACCCCTCCACTTT,CAWSASQGGSPLHF
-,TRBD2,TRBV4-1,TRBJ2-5,TGCGCCAGCAGCCTTCGGGGGGACGGCGAGACCCAGTACTTC,CASSLRGDGETQYF
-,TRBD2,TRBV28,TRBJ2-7,TGTGCCAGCTGCGGGAGTTTGAGCGAGCAGTACTTC,CASCGSLSEQYF
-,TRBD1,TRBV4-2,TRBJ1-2,TGTGCCAGCAGCCAAGACTCAATTTCGGACAGGGGGAAGAACTATGGCTACACCTTC,CASSQDSISDRGKNYGYTF